These 19 T cell receptor beta chains were all obtained from the same sample, sequenced in a study of high-grade serous ovarian cancer treatment subgroups. TCRdb keeps only in-frame clones here, not all; method: immunoSEQ multiplex PCR. The sample contains about 12,000 clones, about 88% of which appear only once. Tumor samples were obtained before definitive surgery or chemotherapy. Sequencing used tumor tissue. These receptors originate from a human donor with high-grade serous ovarian cancer.

V usage is TRBV5-1 and J usage is TRBJ2-3; 12 nucleotides line up with TRBD1. This CDR3 comprises 15 residues. Trimming took 3 bases from V and 3 from J; bases not matched to a gene: 2. From germline, CDR1 is SGHRS and CDR2 YFSETQ. For the CDR3, the DNA is TGCGCCAGCAGCTGGGGACAGGGGGCGACAGATACGCAGTATTTT. Its translation is CASSWGQGATDTQYF.

The chain recombines TRBV7-9 with TRBJ2-2; 7 nucleotides match TRBD1. Trimming at V came to 2 bases and at J to 6 bases, leaving 18 bases not matched to a gene. The CDR3 covers 19 residues. Germline V gene lookup returns CDR1 SEHNR and CDR2 FQNEAQ (reference sequence). CDR3 nucleotides: TGTGCCAGCAGCTTATACGGCGGATGGGACAGCAAGTACTCCGGGGAGCTGTTTTTT. Its protein product is CASSLYGGWDSKYSGELFF.

The chain recombines TRBV14 with TRBJ2-1, with 14 bases aligning to TRBD2. V shed 0 bases, J shed 10 bases, and the junction held 8 bases outside the gene matches. CDR1 SGHDN and CDR2 FVKESK come from the germline V gene. The CDR3 sequence is 17 residues long. CDR3 sequence (DNA): TGTGCCAGCAGCCAAGACGGCGGACTAGCGGGGGGCAGCGAGCAGTTCTTC. It specifies CASSQDGGLAGGSEQFF.

The rearrangement uses TRBV5-6 and TRBJ1-2, with D tentatively TRBD1 (6 bases). Germline values: CDR1 SGHDT, CDR2 YYEEEE. V shed 2 bases and J shed 4 bases, with 15 bases lying between them. The CDR3 spans 15 residues. The CDR3 protein is CASSFQHGTTYGYTF. In DNA form, the CDR3 reads TGTGCCAGCAGCTTCCAACACGGGACAACCTATGGCTACACCTTC.

The CDR3 protein is CASSQEGGVGLTGELFF. The CDR3 coding sequence is TGCGCCAGCAGCCAAGAGGGTGGGGTCGGCCTTACCGGGGAGCTGTTTTTT. The chain is built from TRBV4-3 and TRBJ2-2; no reliable D call. The V and J ends lost 0 bases and 5 bases respectively, with 16 bases between them. This CDR3 has 17 residues. CDR1 LGHNA and CDR2 YSLEER come from the germline V gene.

The chain links TRBV6-1 to TRBJ2-5, with TRBD2 matching over 14 bases. J was trimmed by 0 bases and V by 4 bases; bases with no gene match: 7. Germline CDR1 is MNHNS and CDR2 is SASEGT. The CDR3 extends over 18 amino acids. This CDR3 is CASSVRLTSGGDQETQYF. The CDR3 DNA sequence: TGTGCCAGCAGTGTTCGACTGACTAGCGGGGGGGACCAAGAGACCCAGTACTTC.

This rearrangement joins TRBV28 to TRBJ1-1; maybe TRBD1 (5 bases). Looked up from germline, CDR1 is MDHEN and CDR2 is SYDVKM. Trimming stripped 9 bases from V and 3 bases from J, with 20 bases between. The CDR3 loop spans 15 amino acids. The CDR3 region is CASGQGPAVDTEAFF. The CDR3 coding sequence is TGTGCCAGTGGTCAGGGTCCAGCGGTGGACACTGAAGCTTTCTTT.

V is TRBV5-4 and J is TRBJ1-1; D is perhaps TRBD1 (5 bases). The germline gives CDR1 SGHNT, CDR2 YYREEE (reference sequence). This CDR3 region has 15 residues. The ends were cut back, 2 bases at V and 0 bases at J, with 11 bases in the middle. CDR3 region: CASSFPTALNTEAFF. The CDR3 bases are TGTGCCAGCAGCTTTCCGACAGCTTTGAACACTGAAGCTTTCTTT. The full variable domain, with the rest looked up from reference TRBV5-4 and TRBJ1-1, is ETGVTQSPTHLIKTRGQQVTLRCSSQSGHNTVSWYQQALGQGPQFIFQYYREEENGRGNFPPRFSGLQFPNYSSELNVNALELDDSALYLCASSFPTALNTEAFFGQGTRLTVV.

This chain uses TRBV4-3 with TRBJ2-1, with D possibly being TRBD2 (5 bases). The CDR3 has 16 residues. The germline V gene has CDR1 LGHNA and CDR2 YSLEER. V was cut by 1 base and J by 0 bases, with 10 bases left in between. The CDR3 is CASSQVSGSSYNEQFF. The CDR3 region has the DNA TGCGCCAGCAGCCAAGTTTCGGGGAGCTCCTACAATGAGCAGTTCTTC.

The chain joins TRBV7-2 to TRBJ1-6, with TRBD1 as a possible D gene (6 bases). Per the germline V gene, CDR1 is SGHTA and CDR2 is FQGNSA. The CDR3 has 14 residues. V lost 4 bases, J lost 10 bases, and 14 bases lay in between. CDR3 bases: TGTGCCAGCAGCTGGGGGGCGGTTGGGTCACCCCTCCACTTT. This translates into CASSWGAVGSPLHF. The variable domain in full, with the rest retrieved from reference TRBV7-2 and TRBJ1-6, is GAGVSQSPSNKVTEKGKDVELRCDPISGHTALYWYRQSLGQGLEFLIYFQGNSAPDKSGLPSDRFSAERTGGSVSTLTIQRTQQEDSAVYLCASSWGAVGSPLHFGNGTRLTVT.

The V call is TRBV11-1, the J call TRBJ1-2, with 8 bases identical to TRBD1. The V and J ends lost 5 bases and 5 bases, in that order; junction bases with no gene match: 7. The germline V gene encodes CDR1 SGHAT and CDR2 FQDESV (reference sequence). The CDR3 is 14 amino acids. For the CDR3, the DNA is TGTGCCAGCAGCCATCCCGGACAGGGATATGGCTACACCTTC. Translation: CASSHPGQGYGYTF. Combining the CDR3 with reference TRBV11-1 and TRBJ1-2 gives the whole variable domain EAEVAQSPRYKITEKSQAVAFWCDPISGHATLYWYRQILGQGPELLVQFQDESVVDDSQLPKDRFSAERLKGVDSTLKIQPAELGDSAMYLCASSHPGQGYGYTFGSGTRLTVV.

This chain connects TRBV25-1 to TRBJ2-2; 8 bases line up with TRBD1. The CDR3 extends over 15 amino acids. Germline CDR1 reads MGHDK; CDR2 reads SYGVNS. V was clipped by 3 bases and J by 3 bases; unmatched bases: 3. The CDR3 nucleotides are TGTGCCAGCAGTGATGTCAGGGGGCACACCGGGGAGCTGTTTTTT. This codes for CASSDVRGHTGELFF.

This chain uses TRBV5-1 with TRBJ2-3; TRBD1 is a possible D gene (6 bases). This CDR3 is 15 amino acids long. Germline CDR1 SGHRS, CDR2 YFSETQ. Trimming left V 4 bases short and J 4 bases short, with 16 bases between. Here the CDR3 reads CASSPRAPGADTQYF. As DNA, the CDR3 is TGCGCCAGCAGCCCCCGGGCTCCAGGGGCAGATACGCAGTATTTT. Combining the CDR3 with reference TRBV5-1 and TRBJ2-3 gives the whole variable domain KAGVTQTPRYLIKTRGQQVTLSCSPISGHRSVSWYQQTPGQGLQFLFEYFSETQRNKGNFPGRFSGRQFSNSRSEMNVSTLELGDSALYLCASSPRAPGADTQYFGPGTRLTVL.

V is TRBV11-3 and J is TRBJ2-7; maybe TRBD1 (6 bases). The CDR3 has 18 amino acids. Germline V gene data show CDR1 as SGHNT and CDR2 as YENEEA. V was clipped by 2 bases and J by 3 bases, with 23 bases between them. The CDR3 coding sequence is TGTGCCAGCAGCTTACCTATACCCGGGACAAAAGTGGACTACGAGCAGTACGTC. It encodes CASSLPIPGTKVDYEQYV.

The chain carries TRBV5-4 and TRBJ1-1, with 9 bases matching TRBD1. V gave up 2 bases and J gave up 7 bases; unmatched junction bases: 9. This CDR3 spans 15 amino acids. Per the germline V gene, CDR1 is SGHNT and CDR2 is YYREEE (reference sequence). DNA for the CDR3: TGTGCCAGCAGCTTTTCTGCCGGGACAGGGATTGAAGCTTTCTTT. It encodes CASSFSAGTGIEAFF.

The gene calls are TRBV11-1 and TRBJ1-1; 8 bases fit TRBD1. V lost 5 bases to trimming and J lost 1 base; unmatched junction nucleotides: 6. Germline CDR1 SGHAT, CDR2 FQDESV (reference sequence). The CDR3 totals 15 residues. For the CDR3, the DNA is TGTGCCAGCAGCAGTCCGGGACAGGCGAACACTGAAGCTTTCTTT. Translated, it gives CASSSPGQANTEAFF.

The V call is TRBV5-4, the J call TRBJ2-1, with 14 bases lining up with TRBD2. There are 17 residues in the CDR3. Germline V gives CDR1 SGHNT, CDR2 YYREEE (reference sequence). The V segment lost 2 bases and the J segment 8 bases; nucleotides outside the gene matches: 9. The CDR3 here is CASSLRLAGGPTDEQFF. The CDR3 DNA reads as TGTGCCAGCAGCTTAAGACTAGCGGGAGGGCCAACGGATGAGCAGTTCTTC. The whole variable domain, remainder taken from reference TRBV5-4 and TRBJ2-1, is ETGVTQSPTHLIKTRGQQVTLRCSSQSGHNTVSWYQQALGQGPQFIFQYYREEENGRGNFPPRFSGLQFPNYSSELNVNALELDDSALYLCASSLRLAGGPTDEQFFGPGTRLTVL.

J is TRBJ1-5 and V is TRBV7-2; D unclear. Germline V lookup: CDR1 SGHTA, CDR2 FQGNSA. This CDR3 contains 15 residues. V was pared by 3 bases and J by 3 bases, with 12 bases between. In DNA, the CDR3 is TGTGCCAGCAGCTTGGGGTCGTTTAACAATCAGCCCCAGCATTTT. Translation gives CASSLGSFNNQPQHF.

This CDR3 is CASSQGLAGDLSAKNIQYF. CDR3 nucleotide sequence: TGCGCCAGCAGCCAAGGACTAGCGGGGGATCTCTCGGCCAAAAACATTCAGTACTTC. The genes are TRBV4-1 and TRBJ2-4; 12 bases are shared with TRBD2. The CDR3 covers 19 residues. Germline CDR1 reads MGHRA; CDR2 reads YSYEKL. The V gene end was trimmed by 1 base and the J gene end by 1 base; junction bases not matched to a gene: 8.